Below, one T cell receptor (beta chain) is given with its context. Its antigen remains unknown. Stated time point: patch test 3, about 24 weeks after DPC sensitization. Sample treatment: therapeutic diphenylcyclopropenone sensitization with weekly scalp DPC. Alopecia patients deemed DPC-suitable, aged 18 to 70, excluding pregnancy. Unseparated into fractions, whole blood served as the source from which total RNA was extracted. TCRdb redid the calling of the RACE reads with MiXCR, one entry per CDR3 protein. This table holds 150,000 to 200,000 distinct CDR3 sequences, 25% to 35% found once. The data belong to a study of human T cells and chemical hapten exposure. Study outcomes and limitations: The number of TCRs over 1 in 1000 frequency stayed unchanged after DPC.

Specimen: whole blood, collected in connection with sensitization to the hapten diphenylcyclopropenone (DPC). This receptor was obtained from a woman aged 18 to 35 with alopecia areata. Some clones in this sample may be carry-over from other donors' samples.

CDR3 sequence (DNA): TGCAGCGTCGGTGATAGGGGCTACGAGCAGTACTTC. It is translated as CSVGDRGYEQYF. This rearrangement joins TRBV29-1 to TRBJ2-7, with a tentative D call TRBD1 (5 bases). The CDR3 spans 12 residues. The V end lost 6 bases, the J end lost 3 bases, and 12 bases lay between the germline ends. The germline V gene has CDR1 SQVTM and CDR2 ANQGSEA.